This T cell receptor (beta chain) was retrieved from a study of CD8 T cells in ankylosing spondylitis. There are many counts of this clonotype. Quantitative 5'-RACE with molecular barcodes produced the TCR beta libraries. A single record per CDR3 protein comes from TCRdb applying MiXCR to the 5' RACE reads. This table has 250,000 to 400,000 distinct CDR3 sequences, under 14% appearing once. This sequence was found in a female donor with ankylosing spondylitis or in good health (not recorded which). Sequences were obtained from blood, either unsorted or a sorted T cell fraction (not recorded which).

CDR3: CASTETGVLRRQYF. The CDR3 bases are TGTGCCAGCACCGAGACAGGGGTCCTTCGGCGGCAGTACTTC. This rearrangement joins TRBV21-1 to TRBJ2-7; the D call of TRBD1 is as the table states it, not checked on the DNA. TRBV21-1 is a pseudogene segment. The CDR3 covers 14 residues.